This T cell receptor beta chain is drawn from a study of blood T cells in healthy people across ages. Next came a second PCR, run for about 6 to 12 cycles, which used a sample-barcoded 5' primer along with a J-beta primer mix. TCRdb reanalysed the 5' RACE reads using MiXCR and keeps one entry per CDR3 protein. The data hold 790,000 or so distinct CDR3 sequences, with roughly 50% observed a single time. At least 5.5 micrograms of total RNA were extracted per sample. Notes on this clonotype: Its antigen is not identified.

Overall study findings and caveats: A strong correlation between TCR beta diversity and naive T cell percentage was seen.

The clonotype comes from a man in his forties in good health. The sequenced sample was blood.

CDR3 sequence: CASSPPILGEGADTQYF. CDR3 sequence (DNA): TGTGCCAGCAGCCCCCCTATTTTAGGGGAAGGCGCAGATACGCAGTATTTT. This chain connects TRBV7-9 to TRBJ2-3; possible D gene TRBD1, 5 bases. The CDR3 totals 17 residues. Germline V gene data show CDR1 as SEHNR and CDR2 as FQNEAQ (reference sequence). V lost 5 bases, J lost 4 bases, and 22 bases lay in between.